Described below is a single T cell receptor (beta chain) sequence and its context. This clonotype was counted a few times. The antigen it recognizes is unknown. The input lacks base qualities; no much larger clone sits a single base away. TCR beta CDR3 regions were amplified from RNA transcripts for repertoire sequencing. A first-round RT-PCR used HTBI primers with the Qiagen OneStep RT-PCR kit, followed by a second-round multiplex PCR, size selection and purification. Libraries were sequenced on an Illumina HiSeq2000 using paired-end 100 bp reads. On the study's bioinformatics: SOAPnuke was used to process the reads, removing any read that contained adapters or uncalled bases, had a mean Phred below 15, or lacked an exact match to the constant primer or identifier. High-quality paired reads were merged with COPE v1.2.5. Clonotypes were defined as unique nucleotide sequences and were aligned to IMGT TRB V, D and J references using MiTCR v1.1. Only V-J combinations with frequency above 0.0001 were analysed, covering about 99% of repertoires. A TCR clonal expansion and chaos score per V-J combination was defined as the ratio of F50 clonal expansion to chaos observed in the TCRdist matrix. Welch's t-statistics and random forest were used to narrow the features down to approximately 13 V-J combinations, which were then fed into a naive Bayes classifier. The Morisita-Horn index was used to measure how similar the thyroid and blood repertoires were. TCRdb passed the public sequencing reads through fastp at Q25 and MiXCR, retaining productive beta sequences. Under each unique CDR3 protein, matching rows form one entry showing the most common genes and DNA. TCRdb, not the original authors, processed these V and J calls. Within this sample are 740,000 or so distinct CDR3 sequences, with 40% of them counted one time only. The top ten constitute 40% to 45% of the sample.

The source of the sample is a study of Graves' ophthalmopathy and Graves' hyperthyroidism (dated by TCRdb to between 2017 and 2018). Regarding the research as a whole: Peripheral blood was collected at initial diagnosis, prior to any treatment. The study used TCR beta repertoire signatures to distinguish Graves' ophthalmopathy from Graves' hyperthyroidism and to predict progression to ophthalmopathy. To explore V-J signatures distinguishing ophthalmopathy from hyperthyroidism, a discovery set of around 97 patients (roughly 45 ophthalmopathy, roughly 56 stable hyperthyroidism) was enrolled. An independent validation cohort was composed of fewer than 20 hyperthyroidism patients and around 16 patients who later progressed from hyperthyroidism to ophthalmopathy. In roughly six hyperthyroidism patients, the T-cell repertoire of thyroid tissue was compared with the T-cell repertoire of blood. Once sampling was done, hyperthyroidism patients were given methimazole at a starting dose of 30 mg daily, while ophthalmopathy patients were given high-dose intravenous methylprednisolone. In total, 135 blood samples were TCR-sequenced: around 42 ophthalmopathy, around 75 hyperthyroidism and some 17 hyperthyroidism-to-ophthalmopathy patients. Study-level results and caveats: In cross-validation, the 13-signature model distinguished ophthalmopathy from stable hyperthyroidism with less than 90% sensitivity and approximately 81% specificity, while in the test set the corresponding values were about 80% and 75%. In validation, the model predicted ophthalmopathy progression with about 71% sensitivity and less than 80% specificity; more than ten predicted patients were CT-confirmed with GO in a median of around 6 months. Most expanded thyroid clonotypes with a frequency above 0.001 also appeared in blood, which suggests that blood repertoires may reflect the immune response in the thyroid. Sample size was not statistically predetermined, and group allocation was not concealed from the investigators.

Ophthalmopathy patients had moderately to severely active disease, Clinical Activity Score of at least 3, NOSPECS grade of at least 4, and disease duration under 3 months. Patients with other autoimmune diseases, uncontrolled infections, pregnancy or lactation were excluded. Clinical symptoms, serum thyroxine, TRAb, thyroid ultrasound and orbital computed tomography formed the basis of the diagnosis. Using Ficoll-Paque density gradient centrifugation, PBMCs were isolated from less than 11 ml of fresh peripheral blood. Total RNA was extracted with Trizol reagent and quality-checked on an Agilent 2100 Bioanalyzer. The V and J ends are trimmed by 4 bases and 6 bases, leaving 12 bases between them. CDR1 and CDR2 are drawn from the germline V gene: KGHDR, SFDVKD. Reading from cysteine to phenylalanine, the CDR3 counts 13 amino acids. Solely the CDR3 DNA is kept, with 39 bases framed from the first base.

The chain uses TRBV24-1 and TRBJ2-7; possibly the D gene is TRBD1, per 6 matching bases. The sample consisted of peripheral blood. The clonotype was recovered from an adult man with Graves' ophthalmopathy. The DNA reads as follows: TGTGCCACCAGTGACCTTGACAGGAGCGAGCAGTACTTC. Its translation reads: CATSDLDRSEQYF.